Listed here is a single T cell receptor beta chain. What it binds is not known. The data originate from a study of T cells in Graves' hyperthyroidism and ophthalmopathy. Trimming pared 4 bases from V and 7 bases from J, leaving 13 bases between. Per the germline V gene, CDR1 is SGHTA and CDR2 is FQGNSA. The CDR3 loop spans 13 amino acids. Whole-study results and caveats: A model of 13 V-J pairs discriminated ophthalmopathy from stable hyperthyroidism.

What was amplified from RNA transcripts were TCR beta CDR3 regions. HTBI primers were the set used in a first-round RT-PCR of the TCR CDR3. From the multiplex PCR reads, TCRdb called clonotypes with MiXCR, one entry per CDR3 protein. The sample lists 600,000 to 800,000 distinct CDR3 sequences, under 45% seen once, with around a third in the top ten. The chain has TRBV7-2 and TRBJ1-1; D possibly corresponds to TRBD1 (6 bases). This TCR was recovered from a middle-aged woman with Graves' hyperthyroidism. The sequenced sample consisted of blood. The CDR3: CASSSTRRGEAFF. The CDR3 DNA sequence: TGTGCCAGCAGCTCAACCCGCAGGGGTGAAGCTTTCTTT.